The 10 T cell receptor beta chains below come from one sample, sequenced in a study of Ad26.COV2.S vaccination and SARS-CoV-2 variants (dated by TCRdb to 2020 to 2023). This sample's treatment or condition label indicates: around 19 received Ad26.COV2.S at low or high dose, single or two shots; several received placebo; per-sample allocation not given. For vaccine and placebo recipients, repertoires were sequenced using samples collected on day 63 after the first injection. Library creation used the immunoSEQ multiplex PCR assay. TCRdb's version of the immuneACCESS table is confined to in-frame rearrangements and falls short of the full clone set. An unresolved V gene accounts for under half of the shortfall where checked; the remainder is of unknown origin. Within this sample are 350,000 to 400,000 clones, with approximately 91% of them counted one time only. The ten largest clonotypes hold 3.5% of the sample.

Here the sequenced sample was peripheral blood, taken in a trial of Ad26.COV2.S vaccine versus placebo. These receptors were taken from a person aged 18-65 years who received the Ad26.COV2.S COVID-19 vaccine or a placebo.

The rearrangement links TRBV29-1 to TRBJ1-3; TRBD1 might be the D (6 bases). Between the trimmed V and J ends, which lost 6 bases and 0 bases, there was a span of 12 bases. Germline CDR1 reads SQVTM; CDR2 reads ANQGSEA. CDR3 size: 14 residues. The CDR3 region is CSVVTGNSGNTIYF. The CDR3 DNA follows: TGCAGCGTGGTAACAGGGAACTCTGGAAACACCATATATTTT.

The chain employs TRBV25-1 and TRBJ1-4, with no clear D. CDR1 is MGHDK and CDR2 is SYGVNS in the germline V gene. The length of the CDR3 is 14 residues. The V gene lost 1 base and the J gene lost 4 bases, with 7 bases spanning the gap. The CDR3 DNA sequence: TGTGCCAGCAGTGAATTAGGCAATAATGAAAAACTGTTTTTT. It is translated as CASSELGNNEKLFF.

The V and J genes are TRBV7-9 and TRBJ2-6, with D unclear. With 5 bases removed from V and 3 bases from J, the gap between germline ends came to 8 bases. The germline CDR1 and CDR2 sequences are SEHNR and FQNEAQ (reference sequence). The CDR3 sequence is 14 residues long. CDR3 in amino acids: CASSPLFGANVLTF. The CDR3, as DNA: TGTGCCAGCAGCCCCCTTTTTGGGGCCAACGTCCTGACTTTC.

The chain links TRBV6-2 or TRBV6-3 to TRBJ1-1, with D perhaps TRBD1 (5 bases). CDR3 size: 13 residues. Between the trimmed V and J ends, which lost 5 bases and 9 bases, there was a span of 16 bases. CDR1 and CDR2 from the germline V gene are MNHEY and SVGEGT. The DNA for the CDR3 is TGTGCCAGCAGTCACCCGGGACGGCTCCAAGCTTTCTTT. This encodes CASSHPGRLQAFF.

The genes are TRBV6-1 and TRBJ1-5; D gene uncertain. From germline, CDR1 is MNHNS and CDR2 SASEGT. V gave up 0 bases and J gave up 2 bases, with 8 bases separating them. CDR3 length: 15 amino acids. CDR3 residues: CASSEASNGNQPQHF. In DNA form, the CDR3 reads TGTGCCAGCAGTGAAGCTAGTAATGGCAATCAGCCCCAGCATTTT.

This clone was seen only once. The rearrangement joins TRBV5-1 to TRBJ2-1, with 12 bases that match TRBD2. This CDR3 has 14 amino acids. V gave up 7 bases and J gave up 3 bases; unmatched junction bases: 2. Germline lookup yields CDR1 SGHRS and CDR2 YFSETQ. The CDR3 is CASGLAGYYNEQFF. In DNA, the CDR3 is TGCGCCAGCGGACTAGCGGGGTACTACAATGAGCAGTTCTTC.

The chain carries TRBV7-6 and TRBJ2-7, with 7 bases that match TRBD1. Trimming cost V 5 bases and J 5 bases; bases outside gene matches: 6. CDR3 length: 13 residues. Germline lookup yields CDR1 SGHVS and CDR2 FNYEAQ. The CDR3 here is CASSDDRAHEQYF. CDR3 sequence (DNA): TGTGCCAGCAGCGATGACAGGGCCCACGAGCAGTACTTC.

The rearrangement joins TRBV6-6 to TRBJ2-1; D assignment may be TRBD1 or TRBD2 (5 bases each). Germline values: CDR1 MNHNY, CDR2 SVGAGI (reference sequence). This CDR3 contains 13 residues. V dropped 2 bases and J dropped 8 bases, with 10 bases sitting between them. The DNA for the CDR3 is TGTGCCAGCAGTTACGGGGGTGGCTATGAGCAGTTCTTC. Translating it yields CASSYGGGYEQFF.

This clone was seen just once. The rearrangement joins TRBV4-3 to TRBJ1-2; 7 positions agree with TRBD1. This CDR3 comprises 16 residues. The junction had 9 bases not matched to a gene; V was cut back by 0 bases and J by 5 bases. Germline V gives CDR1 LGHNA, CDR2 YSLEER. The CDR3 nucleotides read TGCGCCAGCAGCCAAGATCTGTTGACAGGGCCGTATGGCTACACCTTC. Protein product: CASSQDLLTGPYGYTF.

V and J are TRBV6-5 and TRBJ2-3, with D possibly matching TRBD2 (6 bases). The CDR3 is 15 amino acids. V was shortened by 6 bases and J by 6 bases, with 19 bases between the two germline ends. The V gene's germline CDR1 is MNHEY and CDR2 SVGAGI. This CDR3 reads CASSSSGTGGDTQYF. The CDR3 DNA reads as TGTGCCAGCAGCTCCTCCGGGACTGGGGGGGATACGCAGTATTTT.